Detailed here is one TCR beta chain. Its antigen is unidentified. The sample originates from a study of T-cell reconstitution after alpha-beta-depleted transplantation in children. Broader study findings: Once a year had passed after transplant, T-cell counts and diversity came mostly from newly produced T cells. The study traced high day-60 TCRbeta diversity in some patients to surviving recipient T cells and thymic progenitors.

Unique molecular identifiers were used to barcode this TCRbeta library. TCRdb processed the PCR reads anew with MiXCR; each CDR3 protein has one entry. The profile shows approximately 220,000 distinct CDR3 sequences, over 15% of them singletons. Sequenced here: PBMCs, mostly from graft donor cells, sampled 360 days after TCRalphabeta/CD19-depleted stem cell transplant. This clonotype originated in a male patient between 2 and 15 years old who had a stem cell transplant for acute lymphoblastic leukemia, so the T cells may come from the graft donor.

As DNA, the CDR3 is TGTGCCAGCAGCTTGGAGGCGGGGGGGCGCACCGGGGAGCTGTTTTTT. Translating gives CASSLEAGGRTGELFF. The chain recombines TRBV5-6 with TRBJ2-2, with 9 bases identical to TRBD2. This CDR3 region has 16 residues. Germline values: CDR1 SGHDT, CDR2 YYEEEE. With 0 bases clipped from V and 4 bases from J, the junction kept 4 bases outside the gene matches.